The following is a T cell receptor beta chain sequence with its context. Its antigen is still unknown. Only in-frame clones appear in the TCRdb table, and some are missing; sequencing was by immunoSEQ multiplex PCR. The sample holds tens of thousands of clones, roughly 82% seen once. This record belongs to a study of OX40 agonist ivuxolimab in advanced cancers. Across the whole study: Antecedent anti-PD-1, anti-PD-L1 or anti-CTLA-4 therapy was permissible, with about 40% having received some.

The germline V gene has CDR1 SGHVS and CDR2 FNYEAQ. With 2 bases removed from V and 7 bases from J, the gap between germline ends came to 11 bases. The CDR3 is 13 amino acids. Findings and limits, study-wide: Partial responders at 0.1-3.0 mg/kg showed near-lowest clonal expansion.

The input for sequencing was CD4+ or CD8+ T cells sorted from blood, taken in a trial of the OX40 agonist ivuxolimab. The sequence was collected from an adult with an advanced solid tumor such as melanoma, head and neck, liver or kidney cancer. The V call is TRBV7-6, the J call TRBJ1-2; a weak D match, TRBD1 (6 bases). CDR3 loop: CASSLQGGGGYTF. The CDR3 nucleotides read TGTGCCAGCAGCTTACAGGGAGGGGGTGGCTACACCTTC.